Below are 27 T cell receptor beta chains sequenced from a single sample in a study of cytomegalovirus exposure and HLA in healthy donors. Method: immunoSEQ multiplex PCR; TCRdb's copy keeps in-frame clones and lacks some. The sample lists approximately 240,000 clones; 75% to 95% were seen once. The sample was PBMCs. These receptors came from a woman aged 18-29 years in good health and CMV-seronegative.

V is TRBV6-6 and J is TRBJ1-2; TRBD1 matches at 9 bases. Germline CDR1 and CDR2: MNHNY and SVGAGI (reference sequence). V lost 5 bases to trimming and J lost 4 bases; unmatched junction nucleotides: 11. The CDR3 is made up of 16 amino acids. The chain's CDR3 is CASSGTGLYLSYGYTF. The CDR3, as DNA: TGTGCCAGCAGTGGGACAGGGTTATATCTGAGCTATGGCTACACCTTC.

The J gene is TRBJ1-3, the V gene TRBV6-6, with a tentative D call TRBD1 (6 bases). CDR1 MNHNY and CDR2 SVGAGI come from the germline V gene (reference sequence). V was pared by 4 bases and J by 4 bases, with 11 bases between. The CDR3 is 14 residues long. CDR3 bases: TGTGCCAGCAGTTTCTCCGGGACAGGAAACACCATATATTTT. Translating gives CASSFSGTGNTIYF.

This chain links TRBV7-5 with TRBJ2-1; no DNA check was done on the table's D call, TRBD1. TRBV7-5 is annotated as a pseudogene. The CDR3 consists of 17 residues. CDR3 sequence (DNA): TGTGTTCATGGGGTTTTTAATGGTGGGGCCGATTACAATGAGCAGTTCTTC. It translates to CVHGVFNGGADYNEQFF.

V and J are TRBV28 and TRBJ1-2; 12 bases line up with TRBD1. Germline CDR1 reads MDHEN; CDR2 reads SYDVKM. This CDR3 is 13 amino acids long. V was pared by 8 bases and J by 8 bases, with 6 bases of the junction left unmatched. As DNA, the CDR3 is TGTGCCAGCGAAGGGACAGGGGGCCGGGGCTACACCTTC. Residues: CASEGTGGRGYTF.

V gene TRBV5-1 combines with J gene TRBJ1-1; D may be TRBD1 (6 bases). The length of the CDR3 is 15 residues. The ends were cut back, 5 bases at V and 5 bases at J, with 19 bases in the middle. In germline, CDR1 is SGHRS, CDR2 YFSETQ. The CDR3 sequence: CASRLGVGGGTEAFF. Written as DNA, the CDR3 is TGCGCCAGCAGACTTGGGGTAGGGGGAGGGACTGAAGCTTTCTTT.

CDR3 amino acids: CANSAGPDYEQYF. DNA of the CDR3: TGCGCCAATTCCGCGGGCCCTGACTACGAGCAGTACTTC. The V and J genes are TRBV10-2 and TRBJ2-7; D might be TRBD2 (5 bases). The ends were cut back, 10 bases at V and 3 bases at J, with 16 bases in the middle. This CDR3 is 13 amino acids long. Germline assignment: CDR1 WSHSY and CDR2 SAAADI.

This clone was observed a handful of times. This chain joins TRBV27 and TRBJ1-1; TRBD1 is a possible D gene (6 bases). This CDR3 comprises 16 residues. Germline V lookup: CDR1 MNHEY, CDR2 SMNVEV (reference sequence). Between the trimmed V and J ends, which lost 6 bases and 3 bases, there was a span of 20 bases. CDR3 in amino acids: CASSVRDWGQDTEAFF. The CDR3 region has the DNA TGTGCCAGCAGCGTTCGTGATTGGGGGCAGGACACTGAAGCTTTCTTT.

The chain uses TRBV27 and TRBJ1-2, with TRBD1 matching 9 bases. CDR1 and CDR2 (germline): MNHEY, SMNVEV (reference sequence). CDR3 length: 13 amino acids. V lost 5 bases, J lost 4 bases, and 2 bases stayed unmatched. The CDR3, as DNA: TGTGCCAGCAGTCGGGACAGGGCCTATGGCTACACCTTC. It specifies CASSRDRAYGYTF.

The J gene is TRBJ1-5, the V gene TRBV6-6; 7 positions match TRBD1. V gave up 6 bases and J gave up 3 bases; unmatched junction bases: 5. The CDR3 is 14 residues long. Germline loops: CDR1 MNHNY, CDR2 SVGAGI (reference sequence). CDR3: CASRKRGPNQPQHF. In DNA, the CDR3 is TGTGCCAGCAGGAAAAGGGGGCCCAATCAGCCCCAGCATTTT.

This chain links TRBV4-1 with TRBJ1-1, with TRBD1 identical over 7 bases. After removal of 1 base from V and 6 bases from J, the junction contained 8 bases not matched to a gene. Germline CDR1 reads MGHRA; CDR2 reads YSYEKL. The CDR3 sequence is 15 residues long. The CDR3 DNA reads as TGCGCCAGCAGCCAAGGGAGACAGGGTTGGGCTGAAGCTTTCTTT. Protein product: CASSQGRQGWAEAFF.

This clone was counted ten times or more. The V gene is TRBV7-9, the J gene TRBJ1-5; 10 bases are shared with TRBD1. Germline V lookup: CDR1 SEHNR, CDR2 FQNEAQ (reference sequence). The CDR3 runs to 16 residues. V lost 5 bases, J lost 0 bases, and 4 bases stayed unmatched. CDR3 loop: CASSTGQGGSNQPQHF. The CDR3 DNA is TGTGCCAGCAGCACCGGACAGGGGGGTAGCAATCAGCCCCAGCATTTT. Looking up the rest from reference TRBV7-9 and TRBJ1-5 gives the full variable domain: DTGVSQNPRHKITKRGQNVTFRCDPISEHNRLYWYRQTLGQGPEFLTYFQNEAQLEKSRLLSDRFSAERPKGSFSTLEIQRTEQGDSAMYLCASSTGQGGSNQPQHFGDGTRLSIL.

CDR3: CASSLSTGANYGYTF. The CDR3 DNA sequence: TGTGCCAGCAGTTTATCGACAGGGGCTAACTATGGCTACACCTTC. The chain carries TRBV27 and TRBJ1-2, with TRBD1 matching 8 bases. The V segment lost 0 bases and the J segment 0 bases; nucleotides outside the gene matches: 0. CDR3 length: 15 residues. The germline V gene has CDR1 MNHEY and CDR2 SMNVEV (reference sequence).

V gene TRBV11-2 combines with J gene TRBJ2-3; the match to TRBD2 covers 11 bases. The CDR3 runs 17 residues. Germline V CDR1 and CDR2: SGHAT, FQNNGV. With 4 bases clipped from V and 2 bases from J, the junction kept 8 bases outside the gene matches. CDR3 protein: CASSSSPGLADTDTQYF. The CDR3 DNA reads TGTGCCAGCAGCTCTTCACCGGGACTAGCGGACACAGATACGCAGTATTTT.

The chain is built from TRBV19 and TRBJ2-7; 10 nucleotides line up with TRBD1. Germline V CDR1 and CDR2: LNHDA, SQIVND (reference sequence). Trimming took 5 bases from V and 2 from J; bases not matched to a gene: 6. This CDR3 comprises 15 residues. The CDR3 DNA is TGTGCCAGTAGTGCCCCGGGACAGGGGACCTACGAGCAGTACTTC. Translated: CASSAPGQGTYEQYF.

V gene TRBV7-2 combines with J gene TRBJ1-2, with D unresolved. This CDR3 contains 13 residues. With 3 bases removed from V and 6 bases from J, the gap between germline ends came to 11 bases. From germline, CDR1 is SGHTA and CDR2 FQGNSA. The CDR3 nucleotides are TGTGCCAGCAGCTTGGTCGGGGAGGATGGCTACACCTTC. It specifies CASSLVGEDGYTF.

This clone was observed once. The chain links TRBV11-2 to TRBJ2-2; the D gene is possibly TRBD2 (5 bases). Trimming shortened V by 6 bases and J by 6 bases, and 20 bases separated the two germline ends. CDR1 and CDR2 (germline): SGHAT, FQNNGV. The CDR3 is 16 amino acids. The CDR3 loop reads CASRLTGSTWAGELFF. The CDR3 coding sequence is TGTGCCAGCAGACTCACGGGGTCCACCTGGGCCGGGGAGCTGTTTTTT.

CDR3 nucleotide sequence: TGCGCCAGCAGCGAGACTAGTAGAGGGACCTACGAGCAGTACTTC. Translating gives CASSETSRGTYEQYF. V is TRBV5-1 and J is TRBJ2-7; a possible D gene is TRBD2 (6 bases). CDR1 and CDR2 (germline): SGHRS, YFSETQ. V shed 4 bases and J shed 2 bases, with 16 bases lying between them. CDR3 length: 15 residues.

The chain has TRBV6-6 and TRBJ1-4; unclear D gene. The V and J ends lost 0 bases and 10 bases respectively, with 15 bases between them. The CDR3 loop spans 15 amino acids. Germline CDR1 is MNHNY and CDR2 is SVGAGI (reference sequence). In DNA, the CDR3 is TGTGCCAGCAGTTACTCGATTCAGATCTCAGGAAAACTGTTTTTT. This gives the protein CASSYSIQISGKLFF.

J is TRBJ2-1 and V is TRBV10-1, with D tentatively TRBD1 (5 bases). Trimming cost V 0 bases and J 7 bases, with 13 bases left between them. Per the germline V gene, CDR1 is WNHNN and CDR2 is SYGVQD (reference sequence). The CDR3 totals 15 residues. Written as DNA, the CDR3 is TGCGCCAGCAGTGAGTCGGGGCAGGCGATTAATGAGCAGTTCTTC. This gives the protein CASSESGQAINEQFF.

This clone came up once. This chain joins TRBV7-6 and TRBJ1-1, with a possible D match to TRBD1 (6 bases). This CDR3 comprises 17 residues. Germline assignment: CDR1 SGHVS and CDR2 FNYEAQ. V was shortened by 2 bases and J by 3 bases, with 19 bases between the two germline ends. Written as DNA, the CDR3 is TGTGCCAGCAGCTTATTTAGGGCAGGGGAGCTGGACACTGAAGCTTTCTTT. As protein: CASSLFRAGELDTEAFF.

The chain recombines TRBV7-9 with TRBJ1-2, with D possibly being TRBD1 (5 bases). The CDR3 has 14 amino acids. Germline-derived CDR1 and CDR2 are SEHNR and FQNEAQ (reference sequence). Trimming pared 0 bases from V and 4 bases from J, leaving 9 bases between. The CDR3 DNA follows: TGTGCCAGCAGCTTAGCGGGTCAGGGCTATGGCTACACCTTC. Translated, it gives CASSLAGQGYGYTF.

This clone was seen a handful of times. V and J are TRBV6-6 and TRBJ1-2, with 9 bases matching TRBD1. CDR1 MNHNY and CDR2 SVGAGI come from the germline V gene (reference sequence). The CDR3 spans 14 residues. V lost 6 bases to trimming and J lost 2 bases; unmatched junction nucleotides: 4. The CDR3 protein is CASREGQGNYGYTF. The CDR3 DNA sequence: TGTGCCAGCAGGGAGGGACAGGGCAACTATGGCTACACCTTC.

This chain's CDR3 is CASNKFLGRLTHVGNQPQHF. CDR3 nucleotide sequence: TGTGCCAGCAACAAATTCCTTGGGAGACTTACCCACGTTGGCAATCAGCCCCAGCATTTT. The chain uses TRBV28 and TRBJ1-5; D remains ambiguous. Per germline, CDR1 MDHEN and CDR2 SYDVKM. Deletions cut 7 bases from V and 2 bases from J, with 30 bases between. The CDR3 has 20 residues.

The chain recombines TRBV7-2 with TRBJ1-5; D is ambiguous. Germline loops: CDR1 SGHTA, CDR2 FQGNSA. The CDR3 consists of 15 residues. V lost 2 bases to trimming and J lost 2 bases, with 10 bases between them. The CDR3 here is CASSLTGVGNQPQHF. Written as DNA, the CDR3 is TGTGCCAGCAGCTTAACGGGTGTCGGCAATCAGCCCCAGCATTTT.

The CDR3 region is CASSLSPASGSSYEQYF. In nucleotides, the CDR3 is TGTGCCAGCAGCTTATCTCCCGCTAGCGGGTCCTCCTACGAGCAGTACTTC. The V call is TRBV7-9, the J call TRBJ2-7, with TRBD2 matching 8 bases. Per the germline V gene, CDR1 is SEHNR and CDR2 is FQNEAQ (reference sequence). J gave up 0 bases and V 2 bases, and 9 bases lay outside the gene matches. This CDR3 region has 17 residues.

This CDR3 reads CASSLLGGQQPQHF. In nucleotides, the CDR3 is TGTGCCAGCAGTTTACTGGGGGGTCAACAGCCCCAGCATTTT. The chain employs TRBV27 and TRBJ1-5; D possibly corresponds to TRBD1 (5 bases). The CDR3 loop spans 14 amino acids. Germline V gives CDR1 MNHEY, CDR2 SMNVEV (reference sequence). Trimming took off 2 bases at V and 7 bases at J, with 12 bases between the two ends.

J is TRBJ2-3 and V is TRBV5-8; the match to TRBD2 covers 10 bases. Germline trimming cut 2 bases from V and 2 bases from J; bases unmatched to any gene: 5. There are 16 residues in the CDR3. Per the germline V gene, CDR1 is SGHTS and CDR2 is YDEGEE. The CDR3 DNA reads as TGTGCCAGCAGCTTAGCGGGAGGGCCGACCACAGATACGCAGTATTTT. This encodes CASSLAGGPTTDTQYF.